Sequencing of this T cell receptor beta chain was carried out in a study of post-analysis software for immune sequencing data. Study results and limitations: Five or six TRBV segments, TRBV5-6, TRBV5-1 and TRBV20-1 among them, were found more frequent in patients than controls.

This clonotype was counted a few times. Its antigen is unidentified. The CDR3 consists of 13 residues. V gave up 4 bases and J gave up 2 bases, with 11 bases separating them. Germline loops: CDR1 SQVTM, CDR2 ANQGSEA. Libraries were made from TCR beta cDNA, and they carried unique molecular identifiers. In TCRdb, the PCR reads were re-called with MiXCR into one record per CDR3 protein. Of about 760,000 distinct CDR3 sequences in the sample, about 27% were seen once. The sequence was obtained from a girl aged 10-17 years with multiple sclerosis. Sequencing was carried out using blood. The genes are TRBV29-1 and TRBJ2-5; tentative D call: TRBD2 (6 bases). CDR3 sequence: CSVGGVGQETQYF. DNA for the CDR3: TGCAGCGTTGGGGGGGTTGGGCAAGAGACCCAGTACTTC.